Shown below are 31 T cell receptor beta chains from a single sample sequenced in a study of blood T cell repertoires in COVID-19. The protocol was immunoSEQ multiplex PCR, while the TCRdb copy is restricted to in-frame clones and leaves out a portion. Among approximately 130,000 clones listed, almost 80% were seen once. The sequenced sample was peripheral blood. The receptors derive from a human donor in a cohort sampled during active COVID-19.

The V gene is TRBV6-5, the J gene TRBJ1-1; a possible D gene is TRBD1 (6 bases). CDR3 length: 14 amino acids. V was shortened by 5 bases and J by 4 bases, with 14 bases between the two germline ends. Germline assignment: CDR1 MNHEY and CDR2 SVGAGI. CDR3 region: CASSLHREGTEAFF. The CDR3 nucleotides read TGTGCCAGCAGTCTCCACAGGGAAGGCACTGAAGCTTTCTTT.

The rearrangement joins TRBV4-1 to TRBJ2-1, with 10 nucleotides matching TRBD2. The CDR3 consists of 16 residues. The V gene end was trimmed by 1 base and the J gene end by 2 bases; junction bases not matched to a gene: 2. In germline, CDR1 is MGHRA, CDR2 YSYEKL. CDR3 in amino acids: CASSQGSGGAYNEQFF. The CDR3 nucleotides are TGCGCCAGCAGCCAAGGAAGCGGGGGGGCCTACAATGAGCAGTTCTTC.

This clone was observed a few times. V is TRBV28 and J is TRBJ1-6; 7 bases align to TRBD1. Germline V lookup: CDR1 MDHEN, CDR2 SYDVKM. The CDR3 runs to 16 residues. V was pared by 6 bases and J by 1 base, with 6 bases of the junction left unmatched. The CDR3 DNA follows: TGTGCCAGCAGAAGTACAGGGGCTTCCTATAATTCACCCCTCCACTTT. Its translation is CASRSTGASYNSPLHF.

V usage is TRBV27 and J usage is TRBJ1-1, with TRBD1 as a possible D gene (6 bases). The CDR3 has 15 residues. Trimming took off 4 bases at V and 7 bases at J, with 19 bases between the two ends. Looked up from germline, CDR1 is MNHEY and CDR2 is SMNVEV (reference sequence). The CDR3 DNA follows: TGTGCCAGCAGTTCCGGGGGGCCCAGGCCTCGTGAAGCTTTCTTT. Residues: CASSSGGPRPREAFF.

The chain combines TRBV30 with TRBJ1-4; TRBD1 matches at 8 bases. This CDR3 is built from 15 residues. J lost 6 bases, V lost 3 bases, and 9 bases had no gene match. Germline V gene data show CDR1 as GTSNPN and CDR2 as SVGIG (reference sequence). DNA for the CDR3: TGTGCCTGGAGCCCCAAGGGGACAGGAGATGAAAAACTGTTTTTT. Translating it yields CAWSPKGTGDEKLFF.

The chain couples TRBV29-1 to TRBJ1-1, with no clear D. The CDR3 is 11 residues long. V was pared by 3 bases and J by 1 base, with 3 bases between. The germline CDR1 and CDR2 sequences are SQVTM and ANQGSEA. The CDR3 region has the DNA TGCAGCGTTGATAGGAACACTGAAGCTTTCTTT. It translates to CSVDRNTEAFF.

The rearrangement uses TRBV15 and TRBJ2-7; D is perhaps TRBD1 (6 bases). The length of the CDR3 is 14 residues. The V gene's germline CDR1 is LNHNV and CDR2 YYDKDF (reference sequence). V shed 0 bases and J shed 6 bases, with 12 bases lying between them. In DNA form, the CDR3 reads TGTGCCACCAGCAGAGACAGGGGTCCCCTCGAGCAGTACTTC. Residues: CATSRDRGPLEQYF. Full variable domain (outside the CDR3, taken from reference TRBV15 and TRBJ2-7): DAMVIQNPRYQVTQFGKPVTLSCSQTLNHNVMYWYQQKSSQAPKLLFHYYDKDFNNEADTPDNFQSRRPNTSFCFLDIRSPGLGDTAMYLCATSRDRGPLEQYFGPGTRLTVT.

The chain uses TRBV11-3 and TRBJ2-3; TRBD1 matches 8 bases. The CDR3 totals 14 residues. V was clipped by 4 bases and J by 4 bases; unmatched bases: 4. The germline CDR1 and CDR2 sequences are SGHNT and YENEEA. The CDR3 region has the DNA TGTGCCAGCAGCTCCAGGACAGGGTCAGATACGCAGTATTTT. The encoded protein is CASSSRTGSDTQYF.

The J gene is TRBJ1-1, the V gene TRBV7-8; 7 positions agree with TRBD1. Germline CDR1 and CDR2: SGHVS and FQNEAQ. The CDR3 has 14 amino acids. Trimming at V came to 5 bases and at J to 0 bases, leaving 3 bases not matched to a gene. Here the CDR3 reads CASSHRGLNTEAFF. The DNA for the CDR3 is TGTGCCAGCAGCCACAGGGGTTTGAACACTGAAGCTTTCTTT. The full variable domain, its missing parts supplied by reference TRBV7-8 and TRBJ1-1, is GAGVSQSPRYKVAKRGQDVALRCDPISGHVSLFWYQQALGQGPEFLTYFQNEAQLDKSGLPSDRFFAERPEGSVSTLKIQRTQQEDSAVYLCASSHRGLNTEAFFGQGTRLTVV.

The gene calls are TRBV6-5 and TRBJ2-5; 7 positions agree with TRBD2. CDR1 is MNHEY and CDR2 is SVGAGI in the germline V gene. V shed 4 bases, J shed 1 base, and the junction held 3 bases outside the gene matches. The CDR3 totals 14 residues. The CDR3 is CASSSSGAQETQYF. The CDR3 DNA sequence: TGTGCCAGCAGTTCCAGCGGGGCCCAAGAGACCCAGTACTTC.

The gene calls are TRBV6-5 and TRBJ2-3, with 7 bases matching TRBD2. Unmatched junction bases numbered 8, after V lost 2 bases and J lost 6 bases. This CDR3 region has 15 residues. Germline CDR1 reads MNHEY; CDR2 reads SVGAGI. The CDR3 loop reads CASSYGGGPPDTQYF. For the CDR3, the DNA is TGTGCCAGCAGTTACGGCGGGGGTCCTCCCGATACGCAGTATTTT.

This chain uses TRBV7-2 with TRBJ1-2, with D perhaps TRBD1 (5 bases). Germline CDR1 SGHTA, CDR2 FQGNSA. With 2 bases removed from V and 4 bases from J, the gap between germline ends came to 17 bases. CDR3 length: 16 residues. This CDR3 reads CASSLSGGESLYGYTF. The CDR3 DNA is TGTGCCAGCAGCTTATCCGGGGGAGAGTCCCTCTATGGCTACACCTTC.

The V gene is TRBV7-9, the J gene TRBJ1-1, with 8 bases lining up with TRBD1. The V segment lost 5 bases and the J segment 3 bases; nucleotides outside the gene matches: 5. From germline, CDR1 is SEHNR and CDR2 FQNEAQ (reference sequence). This CDR3 is built from 14 residues. In nucleotides, the CDR3 is TGTGCCAGCAGCATCGGACAGGGACACACTGAAGCTTTCTTT. As protein: CASSIGQGHTEAFF.

The V call is TRBV10-3, the J call TRBJ2-4; D remains unclear. Between the trimmed V and J ends, which lost 2 bases and 1 base, there was a span of 12 bases. In germline, CDR1 is ENHRY, CDR2 SYGVKD. There are 16 residues in the CDR3. The DNA of the CDR3 is TGTGCCATCAGTGAGATGACTGGCTACGCCAAAAACATTCAGTACTTC. Encoded protein: CAISEMTGYAKNIQYF.

The genes are TRBV20-1 and TRBJ1-1, with 7 positions matching TRBD1. CDR1 is DFQATT and CDR2 is SNEGSKA in the germline V gene (reference sequence). The junction had 6 bases not matched to a gene; V was cut back by 6 bases and J by 8 bases. The CDR3 consists of 11 residues. The CDR3 coding sequence is TGCAGTGCAGCAGACAGGGAAGAAGCTTTCTTT. Residues: CSAADREEAFF.

V and J are TRBV9 and TRBJ2-7; 10 bases fit TRBD1. CDR3 length: 14 residues. Looked up from germline, CDR1 is SGDLS and CDR2 is YYNGEE. V shed 2 bases and J 4 bases; nucleotides not matched to a gene: 3. The CDR3 bases are TGTGCCAGCAGCGTCGGACAGGGGGTGTACGAGCAGTACTTC. Residues: CASSVGQGVYEQYF.

CDR3 amino acids: CASSRNRGIRTGELFF. The CDR3 DNA is TGTGCCAGCAGTCGAAACAGGGGAATTCGCACCGGGGAGCTGTTTTTT. This chain links TRBV28 with TRBJ2-2; 7 bases are shared with TRBD1. V dropped 5 bases and J dropped 4; count of bases not matched to a gene: 10. CDR3 length: 16 residues. CDR1 is MDHEN and CDR2 is SYDVKM in the germline V gene. Full variable domain (missing parts from reference TRBV28 and TRBJ2-2): DVKVTQSSRYLVKRTGEKVFLECVQDMDHENMFWYRQDPGLGLRLIYFSYDVKMKEKGDIPEGYSVSREKKERFSLILESASTNQTSMYLCASSRNRGIRTGELFFGEGSRLTVL.

V usage is TRBV5-4 and J usage is TRBJ2-1; TRBD2 matches 10 bases. Germline assignment: CDR1 SGHNT and CDR2 YYREEE (reference sequence). CDR3 length: 14 amino acids. V was pared by 0 bases and J by 9 bases, with 3 bases of the junction left unmatched. The CDR3 here is CASSLGSGGSEQFF. The CDR3 region has the DNA TGTGCCAGCAGCTTGGGTAGCGGGGGGTCTGAGCAGTTCTTC.

The chain couples TRBV19 to TRBJ1-2, with unresolved D. The CDR3 extends over 13 amino acids. Germline V lookup: CDR1 LNHDA, CDR2 SQIVND (reference sequence). Trimming shortened V by 2 bases and J by 5 bases, and 9 bases separated the two germline ends. The CDR3 DNA is TGTGCCAGTAGTATACAGGCAGCTTATGGCTACACCTTC. This encodes CASSIQAAYGYTF.

The chain links TRBV6-5 to TRBJ2-1, with 7 bases lining up with TRBD1. There are 14 residues in the CDR3. The trim removed 6 bases at V and 4 bases at J, leaving 6 bases unmatched. Germline lookup yields CDR1 MNHEY and CDR2 SVGAGI. The CDR3 reads CASSRGKGYNEQFF. CDR3 nucleotide sequence: TGTGCCAGCAGCAGGGGGAAGGGGTACAATGAGCAGTTCTTC.

The genes are TRBV29-1 and TRBJ2-7, with 9 bases identical to TRBD1. The germline CDR1 and CDR2 sequences are SQVTM and ANQGSEA. Unmatched junction bases numbered 11, after V lost 6 bases and J lost 5 bases. The CDR3 consists of 14 residues. The CDR3 here is CSVGVGQGFDEQYF. The DNA for the CDR3 is TGCAGCGTCGGGGTAGGACAGGGGTTCGACGAGCAGTACTTC.

The chain has TRBV30 and TRBJ1-1; D may be TRBD1 (6 bases). The V end was cut by 3 bases, the J end by 1 base, with 9 bases between. Germline V gives CDR1 GTSNPN, CDR2 SVGIG (reference sequence). The CDR3 is made up of 13 amino acids. This CDR3 reads CAWRTGRNTEAFF. Written as DNA, the CDR3 is TGTGCCTGGAGAACAGGGAGGAACACTGAAGCTTTCTTT.

This clone has just a few counts. The genes are TRBV7-6 and TRBJ2-2, with D possibly matching TRBD1 (6 bases). Trimming pared 2 bases from V and 7 bases from J, leaving 14 bases between. The CDR3 has 15 amino acids. Germline V gene data show CDR1 as SGHVS and CDR2 as FNYEAQ. This CDR3 reads CASSLRQGSGGELFF. In nucleotides, the CDR3 is TGTGCCAGCAGCTTACGCCAGGGGAGTGGCGGGGAGCTGTTTTTT.

V usage is TRBV5-8 and J usage is TRBJ2-5, with 8 positions matching TRBD2. The germline CDR1 and CDR2 sequences are SGHTS and YDEGEE. The CDR3 covers 16 residues. V trimming: 2 bases; J trimming: 2 bases; junction bases outside the gene matches: 8. The CDR3 sequence is CASSFMGLEKQETQYF. For the CDR3, the DNA is TGTGCCAGCAGCTTTATGGGACTAGAAAAGCAAGAGACCCAGTACTTC.

This clone was seen a handful of times. The chain joins TRBV9 to TRBJ1-4; TRBD1 matches 12 bases. V shed 3 bases, J shed 3 bases, and the junction held 6 bases outside the gene matches. The length of the CDR3 is 17 residues. CDR1 SGDLS and CDR2 YYNGEE come from the germline V gene. Here the CDR3 reads CASSAGTGGGSNEKLFF. CDR3 in DNA: TGTGCCAGCAGCGCCGGGACAGGGGGCGGATCTAATGAAAAACTGTTTTTT.

The chain joins TRBV30 to TRBJ1-5; TRBD1 might be the D (6 bases). Germline V CDR1 and CDR2: GTSNPN, SVGIG (reference sequence). Deletions cut 1 base from V and 7 bases from J, with 11 bases between. The CDR3 sequence is 13 residues long. The CDR3 DNA is TGTGCCTGGAGTGCAGGGGAAGAACAGCCCCAGCATTTT. It yields the protein CAWSAGEEQPQHF.

Here the CDR3 DNA reads TGTGCCAGCAGCGGCGACAGGGGTAGCAATCAGCCCCAGCATTTT. Its protein product is CASSGDRGSNQPQHF. The chain links TRBV2 to TRBJ1-5; 8 bases fit TRBD1. Germline CDR1 reads SNHLY; CDR2 reads FYNNEI. The CDR3 sequence is 15 residues long. J lost 0 bases, V lost 6 bases, and 4 bases had no gene match. Supplemented by reference TRBV2 and TRBJ1-5, the full variable domain reads EPEVTQTPSHQVTQMGQEVILRCVPISNHLYFYWYRQILGQKVEFLVSFYNNEISEKSEIFDDQFSVERPDGSNFTLKIRSTKLEDSAMYFCASSGDRGSNQPQHFGDGTRLSIL.

The CDR3, as DNA: TGTGCCAGCAGCTTACCAGGGCAGGGCGAGCAGTACTTC. Protein product: CASSLPGQGEQYF. The V call is TRBV7-2, the J call TRBJ2-7; maybe TRBD1 (5 bases). CDR3 length: 13 residues. The ends were cut back, 2 bases at V and 6 bases at J, with 11 bases in the middle. Germline lookup yields CDR1 SGHTA and CDR2 FQGNSA.

This clone was seen a single time. The gene calls are TRBV30 and TRBJ2-7; D may be TRBD1 (6 bases). Germline CDR1 is GTSNPN and CDR2 is SVGIG (reference sequence). The CDR3 is 11 amino acids. Trimming took off 4 bases at V and 6 bases at J, with 10 bases between the two ends. The CDR3 loop is CAWTGAGEQYF. The CDR3 bases are TGTGCCTGGACAGGGGCAGGCGAGCAGTACTTC.

This clone has a single count. The chain couples TRBV7-3 to TRBJ2-5, with 11 positions matching TRBD2. The length of the CDR3 is 17 residues. V trimming: 2 bases; J trimming: 4 bases; junction bases outside the gene matches: 9. CDR1 and CDR2 (germline): SGHTA, FQGTGA. In nucleotides, the CDR3 is TGTGCCAGCAGCTTAGGGACTAGCGGAACCGAGGGAGAGACCCAGTACTTC. Translating it yields CASSLGTSGTEGETQYF.

The rearrangement joins TRBV5-4 to TRBJ2-6, with 7 bases identical to TRBD1. This CDR3 spans 15 amino acids. CDR1 SGHNT and CDR2 YYREEE come from the germline V gene (reference sequence). After removal of 4 bases from V and 4 bases from J, the junction contained 5 bases not matched to a gene. CDR3 coding DNA: TGTGCCAGCAGCCCACAGGGGCCGGGGGCCAACGTCCTGACTTTC. It is translated as CASSPQGPGANVLTF.